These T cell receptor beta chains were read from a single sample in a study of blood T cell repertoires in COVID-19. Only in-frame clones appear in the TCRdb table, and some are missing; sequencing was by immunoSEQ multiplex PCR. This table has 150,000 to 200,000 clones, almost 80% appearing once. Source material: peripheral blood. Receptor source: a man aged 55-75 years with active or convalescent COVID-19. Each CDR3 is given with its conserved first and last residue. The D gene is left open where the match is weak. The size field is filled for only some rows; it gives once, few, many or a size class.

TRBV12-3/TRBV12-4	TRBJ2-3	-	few	TGTGCCAGCAGTTTTGAGCCAGATACGCAGTATTTT	CASSFEPDTQYF
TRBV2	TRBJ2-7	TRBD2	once	TGTGCCAGCAACCCCGCCCCGGGAGGCGAGCAGTACTTC	CASNPAPGGEQYF
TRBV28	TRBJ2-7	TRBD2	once	TGTGCCAGCAGTCATACTAGCGACCTCCCCCAACCCTACGAGCAGTACTTC	CASSHTSDLPQPYEQYF
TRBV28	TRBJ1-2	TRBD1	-	TGTGCCAGCAGTTTATCATCAGGGGGCTGGGATGGCTACACCTTC	CASSLSSGGWDGYTF
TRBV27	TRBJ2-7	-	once	TGTGCCAGCAGCCCTGGTTACAGGGAGGGAGAGCAGTACTTC	CASSPGYREGEQYF
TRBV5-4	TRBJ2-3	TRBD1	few	TGTGCCAGCAGCCGGACCGGGACAGGGGCGGATACGCAGTATTTT	CASSRTGTGADTQYF
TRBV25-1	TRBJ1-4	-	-	TGTGCCAGCAGTGATGCGAAAGCAACTAATGAAAAACTGTTTTTT	CASSDAKATNEKLFF
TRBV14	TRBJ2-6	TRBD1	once	TGTGCCAGCAGCCAAGGAGTGGACAGGGGGGCTCGGGATGGGGCCAACGTCCTGACTTTC	CASSQGVDRGARDGANVLTF
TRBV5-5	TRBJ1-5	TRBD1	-	TGTGCCAGCCGCGGACAGGGGGCGGGGGGGAGCAATCAGCCCCAGCATTTT	CASRGQGAGGSNQPQHF
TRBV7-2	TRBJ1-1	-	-	TGTGCCAGCAGCTTATCCCCCGGGGGGGCGCGAAGTTCCGGTGAAGCTTTCTTT	CASSLSPGGARSSGEAFF
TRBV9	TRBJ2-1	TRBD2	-	TGTGCCAGCAGCCCGAGCGGGAGAATGAATGAGCAGTTCTTC	CASSPSGRMNEQFF
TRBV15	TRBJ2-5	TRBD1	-	TGTGCCACCTCCCCCGGGACAGGTTGGGAGACCCAGTACTTC	CATSPGTGWETQYF
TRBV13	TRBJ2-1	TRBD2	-	TGTGCCAGCAGCGAGACTAGCGGGATTGACAATGAGCAGTTCTTC	CASSETSGIDNEQFF
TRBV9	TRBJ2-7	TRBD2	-	TGTGCCAGCAGCGTAGCTGGGACTAGAGCGGACGAGCAGTACTTC	CASSVAGTRADEQYF
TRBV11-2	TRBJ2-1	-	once	TGTGCCAGCAGCTTCCGGGACTCTTTAAATGAGCAGTTCTTC	CASSFRDSLNEQFF
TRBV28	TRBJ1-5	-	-	TGTGCCACCCAGGAGGGGCAAATTAGCAATCAGCCCCAGCATTTT	CATQEGQISNQPQHF
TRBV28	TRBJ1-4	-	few	TGTGCCAGCAGTCCATACAGGGAAACTAATGAAAAACTGTTTTTT	CASSPYRETNEKLFF
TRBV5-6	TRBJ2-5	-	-	TGTGCCAGCAGTGGTTCGGGTGGAGAGACCCAGTACTTC	CASSGSGGETQYF
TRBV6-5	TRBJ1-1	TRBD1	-	TGTGCCAGCATAACAGGGGCGGGGATCACTGAAGCTTTCTTT	CASITGAGITEAFF
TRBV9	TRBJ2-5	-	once	TGTGCCAGCAGCGTAGCTAGCAGCGCTCTGAGGGAACAGGGAGTGCGTGAGACCCAGTACTTC	CASSVASSALREQGVRETQYF
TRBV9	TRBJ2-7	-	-	TGTGCCAGCAGCGTAGATGGAACGACAGGGCAGTACTTC	CASSVDGTTGQYF
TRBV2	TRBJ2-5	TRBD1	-	TGTGCCAGCAGTGGACAGGGGGCGCGAGGAGAGACCCAGTACTTC	CASSGQGARGETQYF
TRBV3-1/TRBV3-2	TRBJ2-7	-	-	TGTGCCAGCAGCCAAGGCGGGACAGCGTCCTACGAGCAGTACTTC	CASSQGGTASYEQYF
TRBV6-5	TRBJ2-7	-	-	TGTGCCAGCTGGGAGGGGGACGAGCAGTACTTC	CASWEGDEQYF
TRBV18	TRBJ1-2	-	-	TGTGCCAGCTCACCGGACGGGACTGCGAGTGGCTACACCTTC	CASSPDGTASGYTF
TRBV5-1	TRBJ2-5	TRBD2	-	TGCGCCAGCAGCTTGGGCCTACTAGCGGACTCATCCGGGACCCAGTACTTC	CASSLGLLADSSGTQYF
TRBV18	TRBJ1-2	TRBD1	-	TGTGCCAGCTCACCACCGAGGGGACAGGGTGCTAACTATGGCTACACCTTC	CASSPPRGQGANYGYTF
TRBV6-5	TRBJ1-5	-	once	TGTGCCAGCAGCCTACAGGGTAATCAGCCCCAGCATTTT	CASSLQGNQPQHF
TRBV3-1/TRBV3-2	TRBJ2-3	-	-	TGTGCCAGCAGCCCCCATCCACCTCCGGGTCCAGATACGCAGTATTTT	CASSPHPPPGPDTQYF
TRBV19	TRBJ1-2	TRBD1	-	TGTGCCAGTAGTCGACAGGGTCGAAGTCGCTACACCTTC	CASSRQGRSRYTF
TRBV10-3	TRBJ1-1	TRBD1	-	TGTGCCATCAGTGTGGACAGGGAGTACGCTGAAGCTTTCTTT	CAISVDREYAEAFF
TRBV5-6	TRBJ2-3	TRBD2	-	TGTGCCAGCAGCTTGGAGGGCGCGAGCGGGAGGGCCCCGGATACGCAGTATTTT	CASSLEGASGRAPDTQYF
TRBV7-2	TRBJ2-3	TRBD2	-	TGTGCCAGCAGCTTAGGGGGGGAGGGGCCCATAAGCACAGATACGCAGTATTTT	CASSLGGEGPISTDTQYF
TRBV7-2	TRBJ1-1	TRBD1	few	TGTGCCAGCAGCCCGGACAGGGGGCATGGTGAAGCTTTCTTT	CASSPDRGHGEAFF
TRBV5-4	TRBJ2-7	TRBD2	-	TGTGCCAGCAGGAGGACTAGCGGGAGTTACGAGCAGTACTTC	CASRRTSGSYEQYF
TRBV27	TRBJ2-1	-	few	TGTGCCAGCAGTCGTGAGGGGGATGAGCAGTTCTTC	CASSREGDEQFF
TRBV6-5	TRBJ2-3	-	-	TGTGCCAGCAGTTACGGCCGTGGTAACACAGATACGCAGTATTTT	CASSYGRGNTDTQYF
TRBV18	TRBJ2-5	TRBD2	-	TGTGCCAGCTCACCCCCCCCGGGACTAGCGGGAAGGAAGACCCAGTACTTC	CASSPPPGLAGRKTQYF
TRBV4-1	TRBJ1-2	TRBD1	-	TGCGCCAGCAGCCAAGATTTTACAGGGGGCGCTTACTATGGCTACACCTTC	CASSQDFTGGAYYGYTF
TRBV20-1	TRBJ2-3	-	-	TGCAGTGCTAGTTCGGGAAGGGAAAGCACAGATACGCAGTATTTT	CSASSGRESTDTQYF
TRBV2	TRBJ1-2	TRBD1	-	TGTGCCAGCAGGGGACAGGGTAGTCCTGGCTACACCTTC	CASRGQGSPGYTF
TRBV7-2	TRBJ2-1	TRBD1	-	TGTGCCAGCAGCTCACGACAGGGGACGATTGAGCAGTTCTTC	CASSSRQGTIEQFF
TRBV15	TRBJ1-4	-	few	TGTGCCACCAGCAGAGATCGGCGGGTTAATGAAAAACTGTTTTTT	CATSRDRRVNEKLFF
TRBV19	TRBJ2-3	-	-	TGTGCCAGTAGTCCGTCTATGACTAGCACAGATACGCAGTATTTT	CASSPSMTSTDTQYF
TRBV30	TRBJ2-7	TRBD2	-	TGTGCCTGGAGTCGTCCCCGGACTAGCGCCTCCTACGAGCAGTACTTC	CAWSRPRTSASYEQYF
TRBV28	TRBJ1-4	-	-	TGTGCCAGCAGTACCTCGACAGCCCCCAATGAAAAACTGTTTTTT	CASSTSTAPNEKLFF
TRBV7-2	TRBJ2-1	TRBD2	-	TGTGCCAGCAGCCGTGCCCGACTAGCGGACAACAATGAGCAGTTCTTC	CASSRARLADNNEQFF
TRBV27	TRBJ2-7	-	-	TGTGCCAGCCGTAAGGCCCAGCGCCTTCGCTCCTACGAGCAGTACTTC	CASRKAQRLRSYEQYF